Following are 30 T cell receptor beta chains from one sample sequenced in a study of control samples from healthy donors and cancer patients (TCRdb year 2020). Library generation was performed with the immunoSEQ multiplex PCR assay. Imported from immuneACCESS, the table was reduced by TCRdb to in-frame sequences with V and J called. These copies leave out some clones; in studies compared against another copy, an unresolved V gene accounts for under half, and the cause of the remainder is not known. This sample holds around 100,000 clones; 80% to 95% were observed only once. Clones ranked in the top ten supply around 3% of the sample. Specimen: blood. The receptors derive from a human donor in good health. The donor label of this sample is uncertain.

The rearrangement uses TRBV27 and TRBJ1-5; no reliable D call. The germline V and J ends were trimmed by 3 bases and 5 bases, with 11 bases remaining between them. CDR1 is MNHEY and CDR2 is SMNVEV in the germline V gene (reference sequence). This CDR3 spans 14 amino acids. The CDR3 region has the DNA TGTGCCAGCAGTTTCTCCGTCGGGCATCAGCCCCAGCATTTT. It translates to CASSFSVGHQPQHF.

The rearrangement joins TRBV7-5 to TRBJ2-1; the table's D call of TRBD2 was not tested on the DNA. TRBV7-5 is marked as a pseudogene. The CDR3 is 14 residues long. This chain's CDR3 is CVRSFPREGREQFF. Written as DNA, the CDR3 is TGTGTCAGAAGCTTCCCCCGGGAGGGTCGGGAGCAGTTCTTC.

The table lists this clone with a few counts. CDR3 protein: CASSLEGRAFF. The CDR3 nucleotides read TGCGCCAGCAGCTTGGAGGGGAGGGCTTTCTTT. The chain is built from TRBV5-1 and TRBJ1-1; D might be TRBD1 (5 bases). CDR1 and CDR2 (germline): SGHRS, YFSETQ. Deletions cut 0 bases from V and 11 bases from J, with 8 bases between. The CDR3 runs to 11 residues.

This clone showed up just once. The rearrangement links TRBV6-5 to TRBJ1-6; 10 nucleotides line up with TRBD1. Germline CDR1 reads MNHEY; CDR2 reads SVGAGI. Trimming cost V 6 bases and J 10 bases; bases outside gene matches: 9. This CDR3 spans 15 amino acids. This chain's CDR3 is CASSSRDRGSSPLHF. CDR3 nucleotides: TGTGCCAGCAGCTCCCGGGACAGGGGTAGCTCACCCCTCCACTTT.

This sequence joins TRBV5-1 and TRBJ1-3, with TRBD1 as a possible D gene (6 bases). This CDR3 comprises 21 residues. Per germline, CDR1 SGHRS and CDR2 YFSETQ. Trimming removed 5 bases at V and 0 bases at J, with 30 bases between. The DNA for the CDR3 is TGCGCCAGCAGACCGACCCCGGGACACGGCCGGGACGACAGCTCTGGAAACACCATATATTTT. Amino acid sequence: CASRPTPGHGRDDSSGNTIYF.

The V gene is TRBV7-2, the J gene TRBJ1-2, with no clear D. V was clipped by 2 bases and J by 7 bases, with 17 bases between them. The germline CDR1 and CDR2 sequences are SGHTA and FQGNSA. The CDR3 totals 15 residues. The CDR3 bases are TGTGCCAGCAGCTTAAGCCAGGAGCGAGGAGGTGGCTACACCTTC. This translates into CASSLSQERGGGYTF.

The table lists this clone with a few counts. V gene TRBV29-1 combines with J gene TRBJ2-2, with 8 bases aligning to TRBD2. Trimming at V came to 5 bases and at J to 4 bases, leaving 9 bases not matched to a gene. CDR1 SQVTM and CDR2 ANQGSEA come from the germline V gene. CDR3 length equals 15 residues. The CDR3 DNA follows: TGCAGCGTTCGCTACGGGAGCGGGGGCACCGGGGAGCTGTTTTTT. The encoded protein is CSVRYGSGGTGELFF.

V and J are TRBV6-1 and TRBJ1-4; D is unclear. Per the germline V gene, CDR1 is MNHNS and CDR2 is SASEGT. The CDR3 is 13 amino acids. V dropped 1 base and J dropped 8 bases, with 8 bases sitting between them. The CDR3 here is CASSEGVREKLFF. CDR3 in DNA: TGTGCCAGCAGTGAAGGGGTGAGAGAAAAACTGTTTTTT.

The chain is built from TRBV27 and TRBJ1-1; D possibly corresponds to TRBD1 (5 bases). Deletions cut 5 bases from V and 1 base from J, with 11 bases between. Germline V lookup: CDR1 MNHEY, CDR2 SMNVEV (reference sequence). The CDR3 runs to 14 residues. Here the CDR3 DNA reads TGTGCCAGCAGTCCGGGGACTGAGAACACTGAAGCTTTCTTT. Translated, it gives CASSPGTENTEAFF.

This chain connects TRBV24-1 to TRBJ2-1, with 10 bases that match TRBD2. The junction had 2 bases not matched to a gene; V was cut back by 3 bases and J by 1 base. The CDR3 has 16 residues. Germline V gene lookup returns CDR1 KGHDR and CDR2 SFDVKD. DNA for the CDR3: TGTGCCACCAGTGATGAGCGGGGGGGATCCTACAATGAGCAGTTCTTC. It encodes CATSDERGGSYNEQFF.

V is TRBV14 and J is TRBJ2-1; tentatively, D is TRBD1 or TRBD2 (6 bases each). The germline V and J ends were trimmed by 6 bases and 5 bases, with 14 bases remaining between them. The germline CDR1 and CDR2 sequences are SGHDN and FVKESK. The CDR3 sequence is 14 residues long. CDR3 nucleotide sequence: TGTGCCAGCAGTCTTATGGGGGGCGACAATGAGCAGTTCTTC. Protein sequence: CASSLMGGDNEQFF.

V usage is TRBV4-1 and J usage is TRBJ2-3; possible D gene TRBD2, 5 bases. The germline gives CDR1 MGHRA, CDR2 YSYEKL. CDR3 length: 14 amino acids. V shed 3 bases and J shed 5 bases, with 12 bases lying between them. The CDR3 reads CASSQAIRGDTQYF. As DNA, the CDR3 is TGCGCCAGCAGCCAGGCGATACGGGGAGATACGCAGTATTTT.

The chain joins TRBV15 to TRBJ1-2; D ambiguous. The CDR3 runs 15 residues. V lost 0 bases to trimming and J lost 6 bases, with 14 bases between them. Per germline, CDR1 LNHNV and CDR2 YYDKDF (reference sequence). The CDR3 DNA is TGTGCCACCAGCAGAGATCGGAAGGGCTCGAATGGCTACACCTTC. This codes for CATSRDRKGSNGYTF.

The CDR3 loop is CASSFSERVGNSPLHF. CDR3 sequence (DNA): TGTGCCAGCAGTTTCAGTGAGAGGGTTGGAAATTCACCCCTCCACTTT. This sequence joins TRBV27 and TRBJ1-6; D is unresolved. This CDR3 is 16 amino acids long. The germline gives CDR1 MNHEY, CDR2 SMNVEV (reference sequence). V dropped 3 bases and J dropped 7 bases, with 16 bases sitting between them.

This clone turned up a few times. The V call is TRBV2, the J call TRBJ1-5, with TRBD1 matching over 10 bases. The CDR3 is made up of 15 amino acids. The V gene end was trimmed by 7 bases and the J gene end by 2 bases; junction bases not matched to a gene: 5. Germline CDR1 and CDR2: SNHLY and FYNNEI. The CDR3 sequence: CASTTGTGGNQPQHF. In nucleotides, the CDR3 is TGTGCCAGCACCACTGGGACAGGGGGCAATCAGCCCCAGCATTTT.

The CDR3 region has the DNA TGCGCCAGCAGCTGGAGAAACGGACAGGGGGAGAACAATGAGCAGTTCTTC. It codes for CASSWRNGQGENNEQFF. The chain combines TRBV5-1 with TRBJ2-1; 10 bases are a match to TRBD1. The CDR3 is 17 amino acids. With 3 bases clipped from V and 5 bases from J, the junction kept 11 bases outside the gene matches. The germline gives CDR1 SGHRS, CDR2 YFSETQ. Combining the CDR3 with reference TRBV5-1 and TRBJ2-1 gives the whole variable domain KAGVTQTPRYLIKTRGQQVTLSCSPISGHRSVSWYQQTPGQGLQFLFEYFSETQRNKGNFPGRFSGRQFSNSRSEMNVSTLELGDSALYLCASSWRNGQGENNEQFFGPGTRLTVL.

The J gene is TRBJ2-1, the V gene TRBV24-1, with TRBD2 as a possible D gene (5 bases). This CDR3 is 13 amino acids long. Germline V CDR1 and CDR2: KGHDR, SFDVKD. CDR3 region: CATRGPLRNEQFF. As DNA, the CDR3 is TGTGCTACCCGGGGTCCTCTTCGCAATGAGCAGTTCTTC.

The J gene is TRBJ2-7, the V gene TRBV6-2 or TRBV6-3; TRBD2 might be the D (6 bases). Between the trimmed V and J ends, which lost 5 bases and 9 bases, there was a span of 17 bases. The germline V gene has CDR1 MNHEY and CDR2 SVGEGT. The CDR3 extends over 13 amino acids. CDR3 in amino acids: CASSLPGGAGQYV. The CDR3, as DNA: TGTGCCAGCAGTCTACCTGGAGGGGCAGGGCAGTACGTC.

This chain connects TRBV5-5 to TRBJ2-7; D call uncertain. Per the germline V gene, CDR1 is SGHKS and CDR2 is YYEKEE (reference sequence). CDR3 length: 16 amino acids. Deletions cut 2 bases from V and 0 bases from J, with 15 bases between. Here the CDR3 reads CASSFMSQPLSYEQYF. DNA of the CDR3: TGTGCCAGCAGCTTTATGAGTCAGCCACTCTCCTACGAGCAGTACTTC.

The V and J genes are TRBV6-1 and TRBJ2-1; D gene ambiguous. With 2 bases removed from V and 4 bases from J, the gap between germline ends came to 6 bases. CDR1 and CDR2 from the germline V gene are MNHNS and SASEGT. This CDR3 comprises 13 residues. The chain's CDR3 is CASSEMGYNEQFF. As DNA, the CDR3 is TGTGCCAGCAGTGAAATGGGGTACAATGAGCAGTTCTTC.

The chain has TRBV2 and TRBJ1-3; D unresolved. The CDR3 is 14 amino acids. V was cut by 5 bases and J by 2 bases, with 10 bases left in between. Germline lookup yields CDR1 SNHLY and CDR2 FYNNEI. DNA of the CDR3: TGTGCCAGCAGTAATGTAGGAACTGGAAACACCATATATTTT. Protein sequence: CASSNVGTGNTIYF.

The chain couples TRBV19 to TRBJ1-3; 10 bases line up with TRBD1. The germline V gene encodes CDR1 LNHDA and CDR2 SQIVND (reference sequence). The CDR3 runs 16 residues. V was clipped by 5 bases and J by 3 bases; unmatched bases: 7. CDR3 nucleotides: TGTGCCAGTAGTCCTGGGACAGGGGTCGTTGGAAACACCATATATTTT. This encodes CASSPGTGVVGNTIYF.

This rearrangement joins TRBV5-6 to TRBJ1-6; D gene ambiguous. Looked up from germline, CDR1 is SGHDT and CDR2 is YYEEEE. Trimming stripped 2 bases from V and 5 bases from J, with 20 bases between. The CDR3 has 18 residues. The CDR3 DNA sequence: TGTGCCAGCAGCTTATCACTATTGGCGGGTAGGCATAATTCACCCCTCCACTTT. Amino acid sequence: CASSLSLLAGRHNSPLHF.

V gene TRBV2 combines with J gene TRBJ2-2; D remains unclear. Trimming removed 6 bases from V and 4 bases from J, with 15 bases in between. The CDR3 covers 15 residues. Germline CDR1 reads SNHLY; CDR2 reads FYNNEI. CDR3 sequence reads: CASSSTRTITGELFF. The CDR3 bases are TGTGCCAGCAGCTCAACACGGACGATCACCGGGGAGCTGTTTTTT.

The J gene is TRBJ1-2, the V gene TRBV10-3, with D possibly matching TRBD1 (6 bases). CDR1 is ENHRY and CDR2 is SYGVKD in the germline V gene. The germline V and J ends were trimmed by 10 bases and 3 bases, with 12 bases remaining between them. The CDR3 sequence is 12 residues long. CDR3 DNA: TGTGCCAGCAGGGAGGGGGACTATGGCTACACCTTC. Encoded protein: CASREGDYGYTF.

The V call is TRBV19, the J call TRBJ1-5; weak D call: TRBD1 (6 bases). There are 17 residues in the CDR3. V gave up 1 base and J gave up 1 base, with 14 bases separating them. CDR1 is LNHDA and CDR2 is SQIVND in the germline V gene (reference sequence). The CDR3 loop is CASSIVIAGESNQPQHF. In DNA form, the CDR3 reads TGTGCCAGTAGTATAGTAATCGCAGGGGAGAGCAATCAGCCCCAGCATTTT.

The CDR3 sequence is CASSTRETQYF. CDR3 DNA sequence: TGCGCCAGCAGCACCCGAGAGACCCAGTACTTC. The gene calls are TRBV5-1 and TRBJ2-5; D gene uncertain. The CDR3 spans 11 residues. Trimming removed 4 bases at V and 4 bases at J, with 5 bases between. Germline V gene sequence: CDR1 SGHRS, CDR2 YFSETQ. The full variable domain, completed using reference TRBV5-1 and TRBJ2-5, is KAGVTQTPRYLIKTRGQQVTLSCSPISGHRSVSWYQQTPGQGLQFLFEYFSETQRNKGNFPGRFSGRQFSNSRSEMNVSTLELGDSALYLCASSTRETQYFGPGTRLLVL.

CDR3 DNA sequence: TGTGCTAGCGGAACTGGAAACACCATATATTTT. Protein sequence: CASGTGNTIYF. The chain recombines TRBV7-7 with TRBJ1-3, with D unresolved. From germline, CDR1 is SSHAT and CDR2 FNYEAQ (reference sequence). The CDR3 contains 11 residues. Supplemented by reference TRBV7-7 and TRBJ1-3, the full variable domain reads GAGVSQSPRYKVTKRGQDVTLRCDPISSHATLYWYQQALGQGPEFLTYFNYEAQPDKSGLPSDRFSAERPEGSISTLTIQRTEQRDSAMYRCASGTGNTIYFGEGSWLTVV.

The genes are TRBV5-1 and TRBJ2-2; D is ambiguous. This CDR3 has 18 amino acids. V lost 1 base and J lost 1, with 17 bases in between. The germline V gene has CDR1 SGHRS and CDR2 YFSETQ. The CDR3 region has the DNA TGCGCCAGCAGCTTGCCCCCGTCAGGAGAAGTGAACACCGGGGAGCTGTTTTTT. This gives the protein CASSLPPSGEVNTGELFF.

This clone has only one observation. CDR3 region: CASSEPRGAGVLGGANVLTF. The CDR3 region has the DNA TGTGCCAGCAGTGAACCGCGCGGGGCAGGGGTTCTGGGCGGGGCCAACGTCCTGACTTTC. The chain couples TRBV6-1 to TRBJ2-6, with D perhaps TRBD1 or TRBD2 (6 bases each). Between the trimmed V and J ends, which lost 2 bases and 4 bases, there was a span of 24 bases. Germline V gene sequence: CDR1 MNHNS, CDR2 SASEGT. The CDR3 runs to 20 residues.